This record covers a single T cell receptor beta chain. The germline V gene encodes CDR1 SGDLS and CDR2 YYNGEE. V was pared by 4 bases and J by 1 base, with 9 bases of the junction left unmatched. The CDR3 has 16 residues. The authors' processing: Reference gene primer amplification gave nucleated cell count estimates. Using immunoSEQ multiplex PCR, the repertoire was profiled, and TCRdb retains in-frame clones only, with some absent. V and J calls and clone size come straight from that table; D and trimming were deduced from the DNA. This sample has roughly 140,000 clones, with around 88% found just once. The record originates from a study of blood T cell repertoires in COVID-19.

The clonotype was recovered from a human donor in a cohort sampled during active COVID-19. Sequencing was performed on peripheral blood. V usage is TRBV9 and J usage is TRBJ2-5, with 8 bases matching TRBD2. CDR3 in amino acids: CASSSPRGGAQETQYF. DNA of the CDR3: TGTGCCAGCAGCTCCCCTCGGGGGGGGGCCCAAGAGACCCAGTACTTC. Full variable domain (rest looked up from reference TRBV9 and TRBJ2-5): DSGVTQTPKHLITATGQRVTLRCSPRSGDLSVYWYQQSLDQGLQFLIQYYNGEERAKGNILERFSAQQFPDLHSELNLSSLELGDSALYFCASSSPRGGAQETQYFGPGTRLLVL.